This entry features one T cell receptor beta chain sequence. This entry is derived from a study of blood T cell repertoires in COVID-19. Germline CDR1 is SGHVS and CDR2 is FNYEAQ. The CDR3 totals 15 residues. Unmatched junction bases numbered 10, after V lost 5 bases and J lost 5 bases. Authors' analysis steps: Reference gene primer amplification gave nucleated cell count estimates. This table comes from immunoSEQ multiplex PCR, and its TCRdb copy is limited to in-frame clones, with some not included. That table is the source of V, J and clone size, and D and trimming were worked out from the DNA. The data hold 200,000 to 250,000 clones, with 65% to 90% observed a single time.

This sequence joins TRBV7-6 and TRBJ1-2, with 8 bases fitting TRBD1. Sequenced: peripheral blood. The origin of this receptor is a man aged 50-59 years with active or convalescent COVID-19. CDR3 sequence: CASSEQGGLGYGYTF. The CDR3 nucleotides read TGTGCCAGCAGCGAACAGGGGGGGTTAGGGTATGGCTACACCTTC.